One sample yielded the 31 T cell receptor beta chains listed below, sequenced in a study of blood T cells in healthy people across ages (dated by TCRdb to between 2014 and 2016). The method behind the library was 5' RACE. Instrument used: Illumina HiSeq 2500. The second PCR ran for about 7 to 11 cycles and used a J-beta primer mix along with a sample-barcoded 5' primer. TCRdb reprocessing: public reads trimmed at Q25 with fastp, clones called with MiXCR, in-frame beta chains kept. Rows with one shared CDR3 protein collapse into an entry with the most common genes and DNA. Recorded for this sample are 550,000 to 650,000 distinct CDR3 sequences; 25% to 30% of them occurred a single time. The top ten constitute around a sixth of the sample. Sequences were obtained from blood. These receptors were collected from an elderly woman in good health.

This clonotype was observed many times. The chain recombines TRBV24-1 with TRBJ1-2; D unclear. There are 13 residues in the CDR3. The germline V and J ends were trimmed by 4 bases and 2 bases, with 7 bases remaining between them. CDR1 is KGHDR, CDR2 SFDVKD, per germline. CDR3 bases: TGTGCCACCAGTGAGAACAGCAACTATGGCTACACCTTC. This encodes CATSENSNYGYTF.

The rearrangement links TRBV11-2 to TRBJ2-1; 8 nucleotides agree with TRBD1. In germline, CDR1 is SGHAT, CDR2 FQNNGV. V shed 9 bases, J shed 8 bases, and the junction held 9 bases outside the gene matches. This CDR3 has 13 residues. CDR3 sequence: CASGGTGVYEQFF. In DNA form, the CDR3 reads TGTGCCAGTGGGGGGACAGGCGTTTATGAGCAGTTCTTC. Filled out from reference TRBV11-2 and TRBJ2-1, the complete variable domain reads EAGVAQSPRYKIIEKRQSVAFWCNPISGHATLYWYQQILGQGPKLLIQFQNNGVVDDSQLPKDRFSAERLKGVDSTLKIQPAKLEDSAVYLCASGGTGVYEQFFGPGTRLTVL.

J is TRBJ2-7 and V is TRBV6-6, with D tentatively TRBD2 (5 bases). This CDR3 has 14 residues. CDR1 and CDR2 from the germline V gene are MNHNY and SVGAGI (reference sequence). The germline V and J ends were trimmed by 2 bases and 3 bases, with 11 bases remaining between them. The CDR3 DNA reads as TGTGCCAGCAGTTACCCGGGAACGCGCTACGAGCAGTACTTC. As protein: CASSYPGTRYEQYF.

The gene calls are TRBV20-1 and TRBJ2-1; D not certain. Deletions cut 1 base from V and 6 bases from J, with 7 bases between. Germline CDR1 is DFQATT and CDR2 is SNEGSKA (reference sequence). The CDR3 is 12 residues long. The CDR3 here is CSARGQSNEQFF. The CDR3, as DNA: TGCAGTGCTAGAGGCCAGAGCAATGAGCAGTTCTTC.

This clonotype has ten or more counts. V and J are TRBV7-3 and TRBJ2-4, with TRBD1 matching over 10 bases. Germline-derived CDR1 and CDR2 are SGHTA and FQGTGA. V gave up 3 bases and J gave up 5 bases; unmatched junction bases: 4. The CDR3 sequence is 15 residues long. CDR3 protein: CASSLTGGTENIQYF. Here the CDR3 DNA reads TGTGCCAGCAGCTTGACAGGGGGCACGGAAAACATTCAGTACTTC. The variable domain in full, with the rest retrieved from reference TRBV7-3 and TRBJ2-4, is GAGVSQTPSNKVTEKGKYVELRCDPISGHTALYWYRQSLGQGPEFLIYFQGTGAADDSGLPNDRFFAVRPEGSVSTLKIQRTERGDSAVYLCASSLTGGTENIQYFGAGTRLSVL.

The J gene is TRBJ2-5, the V gene TRBV29-1; 8 nucleotides match TRBD2. With V trimmed by 6 bases and J by 4 bases, 13 bases remained unmatched. This CDR3 region has 15 residues. Germline loops: CDR1 SQVTM, CDR2 ANQGSEA. The CDR3 DNA reads as TGCAGCGTCCCTGGGGCGGGGGGCGGGGGAGAGACCCAGTACTTC. Residues: CSVPGAGGGGETQYF. Full variable domain (remainder filled in from reference TRBV29-1 and TRBJ2-5): SAVISQKPSRDICQRGTSLTIQCQVDSQVTMMFWYRQQPGQSLTLIATANQGSEATYESGFVIDKFPISRPNLTFSTLTVSNMSPEDSSIYLCSVPGAGGGGETQYFGPGTRLLVL.

This clonotype came up a few times. The rearrangement uses TRBV30 and TRBJ2-6; D not resolved. Deletions cut 3 bases from V and 0 bases from J, with 12 bases between. The CDR3 sequence is 16 residues long. Germline CDR1 reads GTSNPN; CDR2 reads SVGIG (reference sequence). CDR3 sequence: CAWSSVDISGANVLTF. CDR3 sequence (DNA): TGTGCCTGGAGCTCCGTTGACATCTCTGGGGCCAACGTCCTGACTTTC.

This clonotype was seen ten or more times. The chain uses TRBV7-8 and TRBJ1-1, with D uncertain. The V gene's germline CDR1 is SGHVS and CDR2 FQNEAQ. CDR3 length: 14 amino acids. V lost 5 bases and J 1 base, leaving 11 bases between the germline ends. The CDR3 nucleotides are TGTGCCAGCAGCCTTCGGATCGGGAACACTGAAGCTTTCTTT. As protein: CASSLRIGNTEAFF.

This clonotype was recorded at least ten times. CDR3 coding DNA: TGTGCCAGCAGCCTTAGGTTTATGGGCTACACCTTC. Protein: CASSLRFMGYTF. The chain combines TRBV28 with TRBJ1-2; no definite D call. Trimming took 6 bases from V and 8 from J, leaving 13 bases between them. Germline loops: CDR1 MDHEN, CDR2 SYDVKM. The CDR3 loop spans 12 amino acids.

The table lists this clonotype with many counts. V gene TRBV6-1 combines with J gene TRBJ2-3; TRBD1 aligns across 10 bases. Per the germline V gene, CDR1 is MNHNS and CDR2 is SASEGT. The CDR3 totals 18 residues. The V and J ends lost 5 bases and 1 base, in that order; junction bases with no gene match: 12. CDR3 sequence: CASSPGTGAGGRTDTQYF. CDR3 DNA sequence: TGTGCCAGCAGTCCCGGGACAGGGGCCGGGGGACGCACAGATACGCAGTATTTT.

CDR3 coding DNA: TGTGCCAGCAGCCAAGGCACACCGGGGGGGGATGAGCAGTTCTTC. Protein: CASSQGTPGGDEQFF. The V and J genes are TRBV4-2 and TRBJ2-1; TRBD2 aligns across 8 bases. There are 15 residues in the CDR3. With 1 base clipped from V and 8 bases from J, the junction kept 7 bases outside the gene matches. Germline CDR1 LGHNA, CDR2 YNFKEQ.

This chain joins TRBV20-1 and TRBJ2-1; 8 bases map to TRBD2. J lost 2 bases, V lost 6 bases, and 9 bases had no gene match. CDR1 DFQATT and CDR2 SNEGSKA come from the germline V gene (reference sequence). The CDR3 consists of 15 residues. The CDR3 bases are TGCAGTGCCTCGCGACTAGCGCCCACCTACAATGAGCAGTTCTTC. This translates into CSASRLAPTYNEQFF.

In nucleotides, the CDR3 is TGTGCCAGCAGCCCCACAACGCCGGGGTCCCCCGAGCAGTACGTC. Its protein product is CASSPTTPGSPEQYV. The rearrangement links TRBV5-5 to TRBJ2-7; tentative D call: TRBD2 (5 bases). V lost 4 bases, J lost 6 bases, and 20 bases lay in between. Germline V gene sequence: CDR1 SGHKS, CDR2 YYEKEE (reference sequence). CDR3 length equals 15 residues.

This clonotype was seen many times. The V and J genes are TRBV5-1 and TRBJ1-4; possibly TRBD1 for D (6 bases). Germline V gives CDR1 SGHRS, CDR2 YFSETQ. The CDR3 extends over 13 amino acids. The V end was cut by 3 bases, the J end by 9 bases, with 12 bases between. In DNA, the CDR3 is TGCGCCAGCAGCTCAGGGGATGAGAAAAAACTGTTTTTT. As protein: CASSSGDEKKLFF.

The chain combines TRBV5-5 with TRBJ2-5; D is uncertain. The better agreement between TRBJ2-7 and the DNA end casts doubt on the J call. Germline V gene lookup returns CDR1 SGHKS and CDR2 YYEKEE (reference sequence). The CDR3 sequence is 15 residues long. CDR3 DNA sequence: TGTGCCAGCAGCTTCCCCCCTGGGCCTATTTACGAGCAGTACTTC. Its protein product is CASSFPPGPIYEQYF.

The chain combines TRBV29-1 with TRBJ1-2; D ambiguous. CDR3 length: 13 residues. Germline assignment: CDR1 SQVTM and CDR2 ANQGSEA. Trimming pared 0 bases from V and 11 bases from J, leaving 16 bases between. This CDR3 reads CSVEEGPSRGYTF. The CDR3 bases are TGCAGCGTTGAAGAAGGACCTTCACGTGGTTACACCTTC.

In the case of this clonotype: A much larger clonotype is one base distant, so this may be a read error. The chain uses TRBV24-1 and TRBJ2-5, with D maybe TRBD2 (6 bases). The V and J ends lost 3 bases and 11 bases respectively, with 18 bases between them. From germline, CDR1 is KGHDR and CDR2 SFDVKD. The CDR3 consists of 14 residues. The CDR3 loop is CATSDAGLNNEQYF. In DNA form, the CDR3 reads TGTGCCACCAGTGATGCGGGACTCAACAATGAGCAGTACTTC.

This clonotype has ten or more counts. V is TRBV29-1 and J is TRBJ2-7, with 8 bases matching TRBD1. The junction had 6 bases not matched to a gene; V was cut back by 7 bases and J by 7 bases. The CDR3 spans 11 residues. Germline CDR1 and CDR2: SQVTM and ANQGSEA. The CDR3 DNA reads as TGCAGCGGTAGGACAGGGAATGAGCAGTACTTC. As protein: CSGRTGNEQYF.

This clonotype was recorded many times. This chain links TRBV7-9 with TRBJ2-1; D perhaps matches TRBD1 (6 bases). Germline values: CDR1 SEHNR, CDR2 FQNEAQ (reference sequence). The germline V and J ends were trimmed by 4 bases and 3 bases, with 19 bases remaining between them. This CDR3 contains 17 residues. In DNA, the CDR3 is TGTGCCAGCAGCTCACAAACCGGGACAAAGTACTACAATGAGCAGTTCTTC. Protein sequence: CASSSQTGTKYYNEQFF.

This clonotype was counted between two and nine times. This chain joins TRBV13 and TRBJ2-6; TRBD1 agrees at 8 bases. This CDR3 is built from 17 residues. CDR1 is PRHDT and CDR2 is FYEKMQ in the germline V gene (reference sequence). The V gene end was trimmed by 2 bases and the J gene end by 2 bases; junction bases not matched to a gene: 5. The CDR3 region is CASSLRQGSTGANVLTF. The CDR3 region has the DNA TGTGCCAGCAGCTTAAGACAGGGGTCTACTGGGGCCAACGTCCTGACTTTC. The full variable domain, completed using reference TRBV13 and TRBJ2-6, is AAGVIQSPRHLIKEKRETATLKCYPIPRHDTVYWYQQGPGQDPQFLISFYEKMQSDKGSIPDRFSAQQFSDYHSELNMSSLELGDSALYFCASSLRQGSTGANVLTFGAGSRLTVL.

The rearrangement joins TRBV19 to TRBJ2-7; tentatively, D is TRBD2 (5 bases). The last part of the DNA fits TRBJ2-5 better; the J call may be wrong. The CDR3 totals 16 residues. Germline-derived CDR1 and CDR2 are LNHDA and SQIVND (reference sequence). The CDR3, as DNA: TGTGCCAGTAGTTACCGGCGGGCACTCCTGGGAGAGACCCAGTACTTC. It yields the protein CASSYRRALLGETQYF.

The rearrangement uses TRBV18 and TRBJ1-1; no clear D gene. CDR1 KGHSH and CDR2 LQKENI come from the germline V gene. Trimming removed 2 bases from V and 7 bases from J, with 5 bases in between. This CDR3 is built from 11 residues. The DNA of the CDR3 is TGTGCCAGCTCACCAAAGGGTGAAGCTTTCTTT. Amino acid sequence: CASSPKGEAFF.

This clonotype has a handful of counts. V and J are TRBV19 and TRBJ2-5; TRBD1 matches 9 bases. From germline, CDR1 is LNHDA and CDR2 SQIVND (reference sequence). The V and J ends lost 5 bases and 4 bases, in that order; junction bases with no gene match: 8. This CDR3 is 15 amino acids long. For the CDR3, the DNA is TGTGCCAGTAGTTCCCGGGACAGGGAAGCAGAGACCCAGTACTTC. Amino acids: CASSSRDREAETQYF.

The chain uses TRBV7-1 and TRBJ2-1; D is unclear. Being an ORF, TRBV7-1 has a function that is uncertain. Trimming stripped 1 base from V and 10 bases from J, with 2 bases between. The CDR3 contains 10 residues. For the CDR3, the DNA is TGTGCCAGCAGCTCAGGCGAGCAGTTCTTC. The encoded protein is CASSSGEQFF.

The V call is TRBV20-1, the J call TRBJ1-3, with a weak D call TRBD1 (5 bases). CDR3 length: 15 residues. Trimming stripped 6 bases from V and 2 bases from J, with 17 bases between. Germline values: CDR1 DFQATT, CDR2 SNEGSKA (reference sequence). In DNA, the CDR3 is TGCAGTGCCCCCGTCCAGGGAAGGACTGGAAACACCATATATTTT. Protein sequence: CSAPVQGRTGNTIYF.

V gene TRBV7-2 combines with J gene TRBJ2-1; 7 nucleotides align to TRBD2. The junction had 5 bases not matched to a gene; V was cut back by 5 bases and J by 1 base. The CDR3 runs to 15 residues. The germline V gene encodes CDR1 SGHTA and CDR2 FQGNSA. CDR3 sequence: CASSRLAESYNEQFF. The CDR3 nucleotides read TGTGCCAGCAGCCGACTAGCAGAGTCCTACAATGAGCAGTTCTTC.

In its sample, this clonotype was seen many times. The chain employs TRBV20-1 and TRBJ1-4; weak D call: TRBD1 (6 bases). Trimming pared 4 bases from V and 6 bases from J, leaving 12 bases between. Germline V gives CDR1 DFQATT, CDR2 SNEGSKA (reference sequence). The CDR3 sequence is 13 residues long. Here the CDR3 reads CSATRGPHEKLFF. CDR3 nucleotides: TGCAGTGCTACCAGGGGCCCTCATGAAAAACTGTTTTTT.

In this sample, this clonotype turned up a few times. A much larger clone differs from this one at a single base, so this may be a read error. This chain joins TRBV25-1 and TRBJ2-5, with TRBD2 matching over 16 bases. The J call may be mistaken, given a closer DNA end match to TRBJ2-1. The CDR3 spans 16 residues. Germline V gene lookup returns CDR1 MGHDK and CDR2 SYGVNS. The CDR3 nucleotides are TGTGCCAGCAGTGAGCCCGGGACTAGCGGGGGGGAGACCCAGTTCTTC. It is translated as CASSEPGTSGGETQFF.

This clonotype was counted only a few times. The rearrangement joins TRBV28 to TRBJ2-7; D may correspond to TRBD1 or TRBD2 (5 bases each). Per the germline V gene, CDR1 is MDHEN and CDR2 is SYDVKM. The V gene lost 6 bases and the J gene lost 2 bases, with 14 bases spanning the gap. The CDR3 is 14 residues long. The CDR3 DNA reads TGTGCCAGCAGAGCCCCGGGACGGGCCTACGAGCAGTACTTC. Residues: CASRAPGRAYEQYF.

Note on this clonotype: A read error may be the cause here, since a much bigger clone is one base away. This chain links TRBV30 with TRBJ2-3; a possible D gene is TRBD1 (6 bases). The CDR3 has 15 residues. Trimming shortened V by 7 bases and J by 0 bases, and 17 bases separated the two germline ends. CDR1 and CDR2 (germline): GTSNPN, SVGIG (reference sequence). CDR3 coding DNA: TGTGCCTCGTCACAGGGATCCTCTAGCACAGATACGCAGTATTTT. Its translation: CASSQGSSSTDTQYF.

At least ten counts were recorded for this clonotype. The chain combines TRBV9 with TRBJ2-5, with TRBD1 matching over 9 bases. This CDR3 has 14 residues. V lost 4 bases to trimming and J lost 2 bases; unmatched junction nucleotides: 3. CDR1 is SGDLS and CDR2 is YYNGEE in the germline V gene. The CDR3 region is CASSRGTGQETQYF. The CDR3 DNA follows: TGTGCCAGCAGCAGGGGGACAGGGCAAGAGACCCAGTACTTC.